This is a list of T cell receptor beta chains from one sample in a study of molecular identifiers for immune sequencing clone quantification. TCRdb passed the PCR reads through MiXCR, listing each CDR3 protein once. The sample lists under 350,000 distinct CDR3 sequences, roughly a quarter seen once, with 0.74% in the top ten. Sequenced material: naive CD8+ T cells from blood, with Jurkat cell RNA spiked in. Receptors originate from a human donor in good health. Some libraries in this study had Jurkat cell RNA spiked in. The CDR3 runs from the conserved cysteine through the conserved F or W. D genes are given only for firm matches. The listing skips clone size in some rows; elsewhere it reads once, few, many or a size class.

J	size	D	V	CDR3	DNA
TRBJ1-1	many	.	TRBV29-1	CSVEGALLNTEAFF	TGCAGCGTTGAAGGGGCTCTTCTAAACACTGAAGCTTTCTTT
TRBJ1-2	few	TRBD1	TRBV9	CASSSTGGSYGYTF	TGTGCCAGCAGTTCCACAGGGGGCAGCTATGGCTACACCTTC
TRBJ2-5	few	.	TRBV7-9	CASSSSSTAGETQYF	TGTGCCAGCAGCTCTAGTTCGACGGCGGGGGAGACCCAGTACTTC
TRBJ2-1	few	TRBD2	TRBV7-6	CASSLGSGGRYEQFF	TGTGCCAGCAGCTTAGGTTCCGGCGGGAGGTATGAGCAGTTCTTC
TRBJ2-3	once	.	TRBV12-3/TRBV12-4	CASSSAITDMQYF	TGTGCCAGCAGCTCCGCCATCACAGATATGCAGTATTTT
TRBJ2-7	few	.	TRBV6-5	CASGTLDRPAPDEQYF	TGTGCCAGCGGTACCCTCGACCGACCAGCCCCCGACGAGCAGTACTTC
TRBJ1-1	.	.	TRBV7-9	CASSSPGQGYTEAFF	TGTGCCAGCAGCTCCCCAGGCCAGGGTTACACTGAAGCTTTCTTT
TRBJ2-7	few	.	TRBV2	CASTGSFQDNSYEQYF	TGTGCCAGCACCGGATCTTTTCAGGACAACTCCTACGAGCAGTACTTC
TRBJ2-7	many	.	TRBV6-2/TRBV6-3	CASSYSWDSSYEQYF	TGTGCCAGCAGTTACTCCTGGGACTCCTCCTACGAGCAGTACTTC
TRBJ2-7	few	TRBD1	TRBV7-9	CASSLATGLSYEQYF	TGTGCCAGCAGCTTAGCGACAGGGCTATCCTACGAGCAGTACTTC
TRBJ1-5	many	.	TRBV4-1	CASSGTRDVNPPQHF	TGCGCCAGCAGCGGGACACGGGACGTCAATCCGCCCCAGCATTTT
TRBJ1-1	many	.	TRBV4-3	CASSQDIWPNTEAFF	TGCGCCAGCAGCCAAGATATTTGGCCGAACACTGAAGCTTTCTTT
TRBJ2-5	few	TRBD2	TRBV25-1	CASRSGTSGGKEAQYF	TGTGCCAGCAGAAGCGGGACTAGCGGGGGGAAAGAGGCCCAGTACTTC
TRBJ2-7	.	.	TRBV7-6	CASSLGPGTEQYF	TGTGCCAGCAGCTTAGGTCCAGGCACCGAGCAGTACTTC
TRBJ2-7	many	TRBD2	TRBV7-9	CASSLVAGGYEQYF	TGTGCCAGCAGCTTAGTTGCGGGGGGCTACGAGCAGTACTTC
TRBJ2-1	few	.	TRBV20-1	CSARDGQGGVRNEQFF	TGCAGTGCTAGAGATGGGCAGGGGGGTGTACGCAATGAGCAGTTCTTC
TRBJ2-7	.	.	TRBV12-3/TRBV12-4	CASSLGNVEQYF	TGTGCCAGCAGTTTAGGGAACGTCGAGCAGTACTTC
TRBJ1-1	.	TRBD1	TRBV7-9	CASSAGQGAKDTEAFF	TGTGCCAGCAGCGCGGGACAGGGGGCAAAGGACACTGAAGCTTTCTTT
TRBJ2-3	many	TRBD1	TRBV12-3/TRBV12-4	CASSFTGVTDTQYF	TGTGCCAGCAGTTTCACAGGGGTCACAGATACGCAGTATTTT
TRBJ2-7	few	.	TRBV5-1	CASSTDNAYEQYF	TGCGCCAGCAGCACTGACAATGCCTACGAGCAGTACTTC
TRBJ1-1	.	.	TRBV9	CASSDKRDTEAFF	TGTGCCAGCAGTGATAAAAGGGACACTGAAGCTTTCTTT
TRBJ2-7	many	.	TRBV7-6	CASSSGGGGSYEQYF	TGTGCCAGCAGCTCCGGTGGGGGCGGAAGTTACGAGCAGTACTTC
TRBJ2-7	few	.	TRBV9	CASSVDWTYYEQYF	TGTGCCAGCAGCGTAGATTGGACTTACTACGAGCAGTACTTC
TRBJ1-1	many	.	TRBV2	CASSEQNTEAFF	TGTGCCAGCAGTGAACAGAACACTGAAGCTTTCTTT
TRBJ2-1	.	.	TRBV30	CAWRDPRLGGNEQFF	TGTGCCTGGAGAGACCCCCGGTTAGGCGGGAATGAGCAGTTCTTC
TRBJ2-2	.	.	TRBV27	CASSLYPGAHALNTGELFF	TGTGCCAGCAGTTTATACCCAGGGGCGCACGCCTTGAACACCGGGGAGCTGTTTTTT
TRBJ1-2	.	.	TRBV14	CASSLTGTEDHGYNF	TGTGCCAGCAGCTTAACCGGGACGGAGGATCATGGCTACAACTTC
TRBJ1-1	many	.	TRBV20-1	CSAPSGGTEAFF	TGCAGTGCCCCATCCGGGGGTACTGAAGCTTTCTTT
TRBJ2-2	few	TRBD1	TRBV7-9	CASSSEGTGRTINTGELFF	TGTGCCAGCAGCTCCGAAGGGACAGGGCGCACCATCAACACCGGGGAGCTGTTTTTT
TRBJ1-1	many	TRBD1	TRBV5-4	CASSPAGQGITEAFF	TGTGCCAGCAGTCCCGCAGGACAGGGAATCACTGAAGCTTTCTTT
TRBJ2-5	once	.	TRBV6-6	CASGGPQETRYF	TGTGCCAGCGGGGGGCCTCAAGAGACCCGGTACTTC
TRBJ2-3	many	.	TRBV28	CASNQGYTDTQYF	TGTGCCAGCAACCAGGGGTACACAGATACGCAGTATTTT
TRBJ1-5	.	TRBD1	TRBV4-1	CARRPLEQGPAQPQHF	TGCGCCCGCCGCCCACTTGAACAGGGGCCTGCTCAGCCCCAGCATTTT